The rows below give T cell receptor beta chains drawn from one sample of a study of regulatory T cells in long-lasting Graves disease. TCRdb reprocessed the multiplex PCR reads with MiXCR, giving one entry per CDR3 protein. The data hold about 610,000 distinct CDR3 sequences, with 15% to 20% observed a single time. These data also formed part of another study, on T cells in Graves' hyperthyroidism and ophthalmopathy.

The sample was peripheral blood mononuclear cells (PBMCs), taken at new diagnosis, from a patient treated with antithyroid drugs. The receptor set was obtained from a man in his late teens or twenties with Graves disease. The CDR3 runs from the conserved cysteine through the conserved F or W. A D gene is named only where the DNA matches it firmly. Only some rows state a clone size, as once, few, many or a class for expanded clones.

>TRBD2|many|TRBJ2-5|TRBV20-1
CSARGGGGGGQETQYF
TGCAGTGCTAGAGGGGGGGGGGGAGGCGGCCAAGAGACCCAGTACTTC
>-|many|TRBJ2-1|TRBV12-3/TRBV12-4
CASSFQGLRYNEQFF
TGTGCCAGCAGTTTTCAGGGATTAAGATACAATGAGCAGTTCTTC
>-|few|TRBJ2-4|TRBV20-1
CSARTLLSRDIQYF
TGCAGTGCTAGGACTCTTCTGTCCCGGGACATTCAGTACTTC
>-|-|TRBJ1-5|TRBV7-2
CASSLGSERPQHF
TGTGCCAGCAGCTTAGGCAGTGAGCGGCCCCAGCATTTT
>-|many|TRBJ2-1|TRBV7-3
CASSLKGPGRTKYNEQFF
TGTGCCAGCAGCTTAAAAGGCCCCGGCCGCACCAAATACAATGAGCAGTTCTTC
>-|many|TRBJ2-3|TRBV7-3
CASSLNSHGDTQYF
TGTGCCAGCAGCTTAAATTCCCACGGAGATACGCAGTATTTT
>-|-|TRBJ2-1|TRBV5-1
CASSTDLGINEQFF
TGCGCCAGTTCGACAGACCTCGGGATCAATGAGCAGTTCTTC
>-|many|TRBJ2-3|TRBV20-1
CSAAQGGTQYF
TGCAGTGCTGCCCAAGGGGGTACGCAGTATTTT
>-|many|TRBJ2-5|TRBV5-1
CASSLDSRQETQYF
TGCGCCAGCAGCCTGGACAGCCGCCAAGAGACCCAGTACTTC
>-|-|TRBJ2-3|TRBV12-3/TRBV12-4
CASSLRASGDTQYF
TGTGCCAGCAGTTTAAGAGCGTCAGGAGATACGCAGTATTTT
>-|few|TRBJ2-2|TRBV27
CASSLSFDTGELFF
TGTGCCAGCAGTTTATCGTTCGACACCGGGGAGCTGTTTTTT
>-|once|TRBJ2-1|TRBV9
CASSVGVDSYNEQFF
TGTGCCAGCAGCGTAGGTGTAGACTCCTACAATGAGCAGTTCTTC
>-|-|TRBJ1-5|TRBV19
CASRGDLNQPQHF
TGTGCCAGTAGGGGGGACCTCAATCAGCCCCAGCATTTT
>TRBD1|few|TRBJ2-7|TRBV29-1
CSPDRESSSSYEQYF
TGCAGCCCCGACAGGGAATCTAGTAGCTCCTACGAGCAGTACTTC
>TRBD1|-|TRBJ2-1|TRBV5-1
CTSSSPGQGVNEQFF
TGTACCAGCAGCTCCCCGGGACAGGGGGTTAATGAGCAGTTCTTC
>-|-|TRBJ2-1|TRBV24-1
CATSDLGTEQFF
TGTGCCACCAGTGATTTGGGGACTGAGCAGTTCTTC
>-|many|TRBJ2-7|TRBV7-9
CATEAGAAYEQYF
TGTGCCACCGAGGCGGGGGCTGCGTACGAGCAGTACTTC
>-|many|TRBJ2-7|TRBV6-2/TRBV6-3
CASSYGSPRQETHEQYF
TGTGCCAGCAGTTACGGTAGCCCGAGACAGGAAACCCACGAGCAGTACTTC
>TRBD2|many|TRBJ2-2|TRBV12-3/TRBV12-4
CASSPRLAGGSNTGELFF
TGTGCCAGCAGTCCCCGTTTAGCGGGAGGATCGAACACCGGGGAGCTGTTTTTT
>TRBD2|few|TRBJ2-7|TRBV7-7
CASSLERDGEQYF
TGTGCTAGCAGCTTAGAGCGGGACGGCGAGCAGTACTTC
>-|many|TRBJ2-1|TRBV5-1
CASSTGLFDNEQFF
TGCGCCAGCAGCACGGGACTTTTCGACAATGAGCAGTTCTTC
>TRBD1|many|TRBJ2-2|TRBV28
CASRIAGTGPGELFF
TGTGCCAGCAGAATCGCCGGGACAGGACCAGGGGAGCTGTTTTTT
>TRBD1|many|TRBJ2-1|TRBV15
CATSSPTGTGVNNEQFF
TGTGCCACCAGCAGCCCCACGGGGACAGGGGTCAACAATGAGCAGTTCTTC
>-|few|TRBJ2-1|TRBV30
CAWRQGGSYNEQFF
TGTGCCTGGCGACAGGGAGGGTCCTACAATGAGCAGTTCTTC
>-|many|TRBJ2-1|TRBV7-3
CASSLGDWSSYNEQFF
TGTGCCAGCAGCTTAGGGGACTGGAGCTCCTACAATGAGCAGTTCTTC
>-|many|TRBJ1-2|TRBV3-1
CASSQGPEGLYGYTF
TGTGCCAGCAGCCAAGGGCCAGAGGGCCTATATGGCTACACCTTC
>-|few|TRBJ2-5|TRBV5-1
CASSLSLQEKETQYF
TGCGCCAGCAGCTTGTCCTTGCAGGAAAAAGAGACCCAGTACTTC
>TRBD2|few|TRBJ2-5|TRBV20-1
CSARAAGGRETQYF
TGCAGTGCTAGAGCGGCGGGAGGGCGAGAGACCCAGTACTTC
>-|many|TRBJ1-2|TRBV3-1
CASSQDLGPAYYGYTF
TGTGCCAGCAGCCAAGATCTCGGGCCCGCTTACTATGGCTACACCTTC
>-|many|TRBJ1-1|TRBV7-9
CASRGVSMNTEAFF
TGTGCCAGCCGCGGGGTTTCGATGAACACTGAAGCTTTCTTT
>-|-|TRBJ2-3|TRBV5-1
CASSYGVGDTQYF
TGCGCCAGCAGCTATGGGGTCGGAGATACGCAGTATTTT
>TRBD2|many|TRBJ2-1|TRBV29-1
CSWEGTYNEQFF
TGCAGCTGGGAGGGGACCTACAATGAGCAGTTCTTC
>TRBD1|many|TRBJ2-3|TRBV7-2
CASSLPPGQGKDTQYF
TGTGCCAGCAGTCTTCCCCCGGGACAGGGGAAAGATACGCAGTATTTT
>-|few|TRBJ1-5|TRBV9
CASSASPSPNQPQHF
TGTGCCAGCAGCGCCTCACCTAGCCCCAATCAGCCCCAGCATTTT
>TRBD1|few|TRBJ1-5|TRBV19
CASSTRPGQGNQPQHF
TGTGCCAGTAGTACGCGACCGGGACAGGGGAATCAGCCCCAGCATTTT